The next 29 T cell receptor beta chains were all read from a single sample in a study. Some clones are missing from TCRdb's copy, which holds only in-frame ones; the method was immunoSEQ multiplex PCR. Of around 50,000 clones listed, approximately 93% are singletons. The sample comprised PBMCs. These receptor sequences come from a man aged 40-49 years with rheumatoid arthritis.

The V and J genes are TRBV29-1 and TRBJ1-2, with no clear D. CDR1 is SQVTM, CDR2 ANQGSEA, per germline. The CDR3 consists of 14 residues. Trimming removed 6 bases from V and 4 bases from J, with 18 bases in between. The chain's CDR3 is CSVSNLSLSYGYTF. CDR3 bases: TGCAGCGTCTCGAACCTTTCTCTCTCCTATGGCTACACCTTC.

The CDR3, as DNA: TGTGCCAGCAGTCCGCAACAAGGAAGCGGGGAGCTGTTTTTT. Its protein product is CASSPQQGSGELFF. The chain is built from TRBV28 and TRBJ2-2; D remains ambiguous. CDR3 length: 14 amino acids. The V and J ends lost 5 bases and 7 bases respectively, with 14 bases between them. Germline V gene data show CDR1 as MDHEN and CDR2 as SYDVKM.

The genes are TRBV29-1 and TRBJ2-5, with TRBD2 identical over 8 bases. The trim removed 2 bases at V and 2 bases at J, leaving 10 bases unmatched. Germline CDR1 SQVTM, CDR2 ANQGSEA. The CDR3 consists of 16 residues. Here the CDR3 reads CSVEPTGGPGQETQYF. CDR3 in DNA: TGCAGCGTTGAACCTACGGGGGGGCCGGGTCAAGAGACCCAGTACTTC.

This chain links TRBV14 with TRBJ2-3, with a possible D match to TRBD2 (6 bases). The germline CDR1 and CDR2 sequences are SGHDN and FVKESK. This CDR3 is 15 amino acids long. Trimming stripped 0 bases from V and 6 bases from J, with 13 bases between. CDR3 coding DNA: TGTGCCAGCAGCCAAGAGGGTGGGCTAGCGGATACGCAGTATTTT. It encodes CASSQEGGLADTQYF.

This rearrangement joins TRBV27 to TRBJ2-3; no definite D call. Germline CDR1 is MNHEY and CDR2 is SMNVEV (reference sequence). The CDR3 has 14 amino acids. V was clipped by 6 bases and J by 6 bases, with 16 bases between them. The CDR3 protein is CASRNTPGRDTQYF. In DNA form, the CDR3 reads TGTGCCAGCAGAAATACCCCTGGTAGGGATACGCAGTATTTT.

J is TRBJ2-3 and V is TRBV9, with D unclear. CDR1 SGDLS and CDR2 YYNGEE come from the germline V gene. This CDR3 is built from 14 residues. The V gene lost 0 bases and the J gene lost 2 bases, with 7 bases spanning the gap. The CDR3: CASSVDGLTDTQYF. The CDR3 region has the DNA TGTGCCAGCAGCGTAGATGGGCTCACAGATACGCAGTATTTT.

This chain uses TRBV7-9 with TRBJ1-1; 7 bases are a match to TRBD1. This CDR3 has 14 residues. Germline V gives CDR1 SEHNR, CDR2 FQNEAQ (reference sequence). The trim removed 3 bases at V and 2 bases at J, leaving 3 bases unmatched. The CDR3 nucleotides read TGTGCCAGCAGCTTTCCAGGGGGTAACACTGAAGCTTTCTTT. Translated: CASSFPGGNTEAFF.

The rearrangement links TRBV9 to TRBJ1-1, with TRBD1 as a possible D gene (6 bases). This CDR3 has 16 amino acids. Germline lookup yields CDR1 SGDLS and CDR2 YYNGEE. Trimming removed 0 bases at V and 0 bases at J, with 12 bases between. CDR3 nucleotide sequence: TGTGCCAGCAGCGTAGGTATGGGACACATGAACACTGAAGCTTTCTTT. It encodes CASSVGMGHMNTEAFF.

Notes on this clone: Other nucleotide sequences in the sample specify the same CDR3. The chain combines TRBV4-3 with TRBJ1-1; D is unresolved. CDR3 length: 13 amino acids. Germline CDR1 and CDR2: LGHNA and YSLEER. V dropped 5 bases and J dropped 1 base, with 8 bases sitting between them. CDR3 sequence: CASSRVRNTEAFF. Written as DNA, the CDR3 is TGCGCCAGCAGCAGGGTAAGGAACACTGAAGCTTTCTTT.

V and J are TRBV18 and TRBJ1-5, with 9 bases fitting TRBD1. V shed 3 bases and J 2 bases; nucleotides not matched to a gene: 2. This CDR3 has 15 amino acids. CDR1 KGHSH and CDR2 LQKENI come from the germline V gene. The CDR3 sequence is CASSPDRGGNQPQHF. The CDR3 nucleotides read TGTGCCAGCTCACCGGACAGGGGTGGCAATCAGCCCCAGCATTTT.

V is TRBV19 and J is TRBJ2-7; possibly TRBD2 for D (6 bases). The CDR3 consists of 14 residues. Germline V gene lookup returns CDR1 LNHDA and CDR2 SQIVND (reference sequence). Between the trimmed V and J ends, which lost 6 bases and 3 bases, there was a span of 15 bases. CDR3 DNA sequence: TGTGCCAGTAGCCGGGGATCGCGGGACTACGAGCAGTACTTC. Translation gives CASSRGSRDYEQYF.

This chain joins TRBV28 and TRBJ2-1; tentatively, D is TRBD1 (6 bases). The CDR3 length is 14 residues. Trimming removed 4 bases at V and 12 bases at J, with 19 bases between. Germline V lookup: CDR1 MDHEN, CDR2 SYDVKM. The CDR3 is CASSWGTRGDGQFF. The CDR3 bases are TGTGCCAGCAGTTGGGGGACAAGAGGGGATGGGCAGTTCTTC.

The chain employs TRBV6-2 or TRBV6-3 and TRBJ2-1; perhaps TRBD1 as D (5 bases). This CDR3 comprises 12 residues. Trimming removed 6 bases at V and 8 bases at J, with 11 bases between. CDR1 and CDR2 from the germline V gene are MNHEY and SVGEGT. Written as DNA, the CDR3 is TGTGCCAGCAGCACCCCCAGGGATGAGCAGTTCTTC. This gives the protein CASSTPRDEQFF.

The chain is built from TRBV18 and TRBJ2-1; a possible D gene is TRBD1 (6 bases). The CDR3 extends over 12 amino acids. V dropped 3 bases and J dropped 7 bases, with 7 bases sitting between them. CDR1 is KGHSH and CDR2 is LQKENI in the germline V gene. DNA of the CDR3: TGTGCCAGCTCACCTCAGGGGAATGAGCAGTTCTTC. Its protein product is CASSPQGNEQFF. The full variable domain, in which reference TRBV18 and TRBJ2-1 provide the parts outside the CDR3, is NAGVMQNPRHLVRRRGQEARLRCSPMKGHSHVYWYRQLPEEGLKFMVYLQKENIIDESGMPKERFSAEFPKEGPSILRIQQVVRGDSAAYFCASSPQGNEQFFGPGTRLTVL.

The chain carries TRBV3-1 (or the pseudogene TRBV3-2) and TRBJ2-7, with no clear D. In germline, CDR1 is LGHDT, CDR2 YNNKEL (reference sequence). The CDR3 is 14 amino acids. The germline V and J ends were trimmed by 1 base and 3 bases, with 10 bases remaining between them. DNA for the CDR3: TGTGCCAGCAGCCAAGGGTGGTCGAACTACGAGCAGTACTTC. Amino acid sequence: CASSQGWSNYEQYF.

The chain links TRBV24-1 to TRBJ1-2; no firm D call. There are 14 residues in the CDR3. Germline V gene data show CDR1 as KGHDR and CDR2 as SFDVKD. V lost 4 bases and J 7 bases, leaving 15 bases between the germline ends. In DNA form, the CDR3 reads TGTGCCACCAGTGACCCCAGTGAAGGCTCTGGCTACACCTTC. Residues: CATSDPSEGSGYTF.

The chain employs TRBV27 and TRBJ1-5; D may be TRBD1 (6 bases). The V end was cut by 7 bases, the J end by 2 bases, with 15 bases between. The CDR3 contains 15 residues. Germline V gives CDR1 MNHEY, CDR2 SMNVEV (reference sequence). The CDR3 region has the DNA TGTGCCAGCAACATCAGGGGAGGAGGCAATCAGCCCCAGCATTTT. As protein: CASNIRGGGNQPQHF.

This sequence joins TRBV9 and TRBJ2-7; D tentatively reads TRBD1 or TRBD2 (6 bases each). Trimming pared 7 bases from V and 3 bases from J, leaving 14 bases between. There are 13 residues in the CDR3. Germline CDR1 reads SGDLS; CDR2 reads YYNGEE. The CDR3 region has the DNA TGTGCCAGCTCGAGTGGAGGGGGCTACGAGCAGTACTTC. Protein product: CASSSGGGYEQYF.

The chain employs TRBV7-2 and TRBJ1-1; D is undetermined. Germline CDR1 and CDR2: SGHTA and FQGNSA. CDR3 size: 13 residues. Trimming cost V 5 bases and J 4 bases, with 11 bases left between them. This CDR3 is CASSHIDTTEAFF. The DNA for the CDR3 is TGTGCCAGCAGCCATATCGACACCACTGAAGCTTTCTTT.

The rearrangement links TRBV6-4 to TRBJ1-5; no definite D call. The germline V and J ends were trimmed by 5 bases and 4 bases, with 15 bases remaining between them. The CDR3 consists of 15 residues. CDR1 is MRHNA, CDR2 SNTAGT, per germline. The CDR3 protein is CASSLTIQENQPQHF. The CDR3 nucleotides read TGTGCCAGCAGTTTGACAATCCAAGAGAATCAGCCCCAGCATTTT.

J is TRBJ2-5 and V is TRBV10-3; D gene uncertain. CDR1 is ENHRY, CDR2 SYGVKD, per germline. Trimming removed 3 bases at V and 2 bases at J, with 13 bases between. This CDR3 comprises 15 residues. For the CDR3, the DNA is TGTGCCATCAGTGAATATCAGCTAGATCAAGAGACCCAGTACTTC. It specifies CAISEYQLDQETQYF.

The chain combines TRBV18 with TRBJ2-7; TRBD2 matches at 10 bases. There are 14 residues in the CDR3. Per the germline V gene, CDR1 is KGHSH and CDR2 is LQKENI. The V and J ends lost 6 bases and 4 bases, in that order; junction bases with no gene match: 6. This chain's CDR3 is CASSPGLAKYEQYF. CDR3 bases: TGTGCCAGCTCCCCGGGACTAGCGAAATACGAGCAGTACTTC.

The chain couples TRBV2 to TRBJ2-7, with a weak D call TRBD1 (5 bases). Germline V gene data show CDR1 as SNHLY and CDR2 as FYNNEI. CDR3 length equals 14 residues. V was pared by 3 bases and J by 3 bases, with 12 bases between. The CDR3 DNA sequence: TGTGCCAGCAGTGATCAGGGTCTGATCTACGAGCAGTACTTC. It yields the protein CASSDQGLIYEQYF.

This clone was counted a single time. The chain is built from TRBV9 and TRBJ2-1; 11 bases agree with TRBD2. The germline V gene encodes CDR1 SGDLS and CDR2 YYNGEE. This CDR3 is 18 amino acids long. The V gene end was trimmed by 4 bases and the J gene end by 2 bases; junction bases not matched to a gene: 11. Here the CDR3 DNA reads TGTGCCAGCAGCAACCGGGAACCACTAGCGGGAGCCTACAATGAGCAGTTCTTC. Its protein is CASSNREPLAGAYNEQFF. The full variable domain, completed using reference TRBV9 and TRBJ2-1, is DSGVTQTPKHLITATGQRVTLRCSPRSGDLSVYWYQQSLDQGLQFLIQYYNGEERAKGNILERFSAQQFPDLHSELNLSSLELGDSALYFCASSNREPLAGAYNEQFFGPGTRLTVL.

The chain combines TRBV5-1 with TRBJ1-2; D perhaps matches TRBD1 (5 bases). There are 13 residues in the CDR3. V lost 0 bases and J 4 bases, leaving 7 bases between the germline ends. Looked up from germline, CDR1 is SGHRS and CDR2 is YFSETQ. CDR3 coding DNA: TGCGCCAGCAGCTTGGATCAGGGCTATGGCTACACCTTC. Protein sequence: CASSLDQGYGYTF.

V is TRBV19 and J is TRBJ2-1; 13 bases align to TRBD2. In germline, CDR1 is LNHDA, CDR2 SQIVND (reference sequence). The CDR3 runs to 15 residues. Trimming took 6 bases from V and 9 from J; bases not matched to a gene: 8. The CDR3 DNA reads as TGTGCCAGTAGCCCTCGGACTAGCGGGAGCAGTGAGCAGTTCTTC. Protein sequence: CASSPRTSGSSEQFF.

The CDR3 DNA reads as TGTGCCAGCAGTTACGGAGGCGGACTAGCGCAAATCGGCAATGAGCAGTTCTTC. This codes for CASSYGGGLAQIGNEQFF. V usage is TRBV6-2 or TRBV6-3 and J usage is TRBJ2-1, with 9 bases lining up with TRBD2. V was clipped by 2 bases and J by 6 bases; unmatched bases: 14. The CDR3 sequence is 18 residues long. Germline CDR1 is MNHEY and CDR2 is SVGEGT.

V is TRBV6-2 or TRBV6-3 and J is TRBJ2-7; TRBD1 matches 7 bases. The length of the CDR3 is 17 residues. V lost 2 bases to trimming and J lost 5 bases; unmatched junction nucleotides: 15. Germline loops: CDR1 MNHEY, CDR2 SVGEGT. The CDR3 region is CASSYNITTGLNHEQYF. As DNA, the CDR3 is TGTGCCAGCAGTTACAATATAACGACAGGGTTAAACCACGAGCAGTACTTC.

J is TRBJ2-7 and V is TRBV27; TRBD1 aligns across 11 bases. V shed 5 bases, J shed 4 bases, and the junction held 4 bases outside the gene matches. This CDR3 is built from 14 residues. The germline V gene encodes CDR1 MNHEY and CDR2 SMNVEV (reference sequence). The CDR3 loop is CASSHGTGGYEQYF. The CDR3 DNA is TGTGCCAGCAGTCACGGGACAGGGGGGTACGAGCAGTACTTC.